This TCR beta chain appears in the sequencing data of a study of brain T cells in children with intractable seizures. Findings of the study overall: HCMV serostatus was not known, and viral specificity came from CDR3 similarity only.

Only cases whose brain tissue showed the highest T cell transcript signatures were sequenced. The protocol was immunoSEQ multiplex PCR, while the TCRdb copy is restricted to in-frame clones and leaves out a portion. The table has 80,000 or so clones, more than 75% seen once. J was trimmed by 3 bases and V by 1 base; bases with no gene match: 7. CDR1 is MNHNS, CDR2 SASEGT, per germline. The CDR3 is 17 residues long. Details on this clone: Its antigen is unknown.

V is TRBV6-1 and J is TRBJ1-5, with 9 positions matching TRBD1. The TCR comes from a girl aged 2-10 years with Rasmussen encephalitis and intractable seizures. Sequences were derived from peripheral blood, sampled at surgery. The CDR3, as DNA: TGTGCCAGCAGTGAAGAGTGGGACAGGGTATTCAATCAGCCCCAGCATTTT. Translated: CASSEEWDRVFNQPQHF.